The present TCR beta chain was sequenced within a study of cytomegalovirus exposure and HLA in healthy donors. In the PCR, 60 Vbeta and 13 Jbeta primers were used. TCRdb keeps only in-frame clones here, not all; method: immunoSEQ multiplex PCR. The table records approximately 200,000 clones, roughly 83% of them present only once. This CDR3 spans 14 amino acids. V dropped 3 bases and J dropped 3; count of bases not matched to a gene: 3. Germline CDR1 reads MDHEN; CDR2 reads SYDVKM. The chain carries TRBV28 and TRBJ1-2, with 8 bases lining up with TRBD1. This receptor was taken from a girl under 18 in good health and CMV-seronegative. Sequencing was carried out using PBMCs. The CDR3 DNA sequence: TGTGCCAGCAGTTTGGGGACAGGCTACTATGGCTACACCTTC. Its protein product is CASSLGTGYYGYTF.